The following is a TCR beta chain sequence with its context. This entry belongs to a study of blood T cell repertoires in COVID-19. Study context: Acute and convalescent COVID-19 specimens originated in the United States, Italy and Spain.

The CDR3 runs to 16 residues. The germline V gene has CDR1 LGHNA and CDR2 YNFKEQ. After removal of 0 bases from V and 1 base from J, the junction contained 3 bases not matched to a gene. Measured with immunoSEQ multiplex PCR; TCRdb has only the in-frame clones, and not every one. The sample has 150,000 to 200,000 clones; more than 75% are singletons. What was sequenced was peripheral blood. The receptor comes from a human donor in a cohort sampled during active COVID-19. This chain joins TRBV4-2 and TRBJ2-7; 10 bases map to TRBD1. The CDR3, as DNA: TGTGCCAGCAGCCAAGAACCGGGACAGGGGTCCTACGAGCAGTACTTC. Translated, it gives CASSQEPGQGSYEQYF.